This T cell receptor beta chain was profiled in a study of PD-1 blockade in classical Hodgkin lymphoma. Study summary: Nivolumab dosing for patients was 3 mg/kg, administered intravenously every 2 weeks.

Time point specified: cycle 4 day 1 (C4D1), after 5 to 7 weeks of nivolumab. Each patient's relapse followed autologous stem cell transplantation, and brentuximab vedotin exposure varied. The V and J ends lost 3 bases and 3 bases respectively, with 16 bases between them. Per the germline V gene, CDR1 is SGDLS and CDR2 is YYNGEE. The CDR3 runs 16 residues. TCRdb keeps only in-frame clones here, not all; method: immunoSEQ multiplex PCR. Of tens of thousands of clones in the sample, around nine tenths are singletons; the top ten hold around 7.1%. This clonotype was sampled from a human donor with classical Hodgkin lymphoma. The V gene is TRBV9, the J gene TRBJ1-3, with D perhaps TRBD1 (6 bases). Specimen: peripheral blood mononuclear cells (PBMCs), collected before the fourth cycle of nivolumab. The CDR3, as DNA: TGTGCCAGCAGCGCGCACCCGACAGGAGATGGAAACACCATATATTTT. This gives the protein CASSAHPTGDGNTIYF.